What follows are 3 T cell receptor beta chains derived from one specimen sequenced in a study of blood T cell repertoires in COVID-19. This table comes from immunoSEQ multiplex PCR, and its TCRdb copy is limited to in-frame clones, with some not included. In the table there are tens of thousands of clones, around 65% of which are singletons. The specimen was peripheral blood. All receptors derive from a woman aged 70-85 years with acute or convalescent COVID-19.

This chain joins TRBV3-1 (or the pseudogene TRBV3-2) and TRBJ1-1, with a possible D match to TRBD1 (6 bases). Trimming left V 4 bases short and J 1 base short, with 19 bases between. Per the germline V gene, CDR1 is LGHDT and CDR2 is YNNKEL (reference sequence). CDR3 length equals 17 residues. The CDR3 bases are TGTGCCAGCAGCCCCTTACAGGGTGCTGCTGCGAACACTGAAGCTTTCTTT. It is translated as CASSPLQGAAANTEAFF.

The chain recombines TRBV6-5 with TRBJ1-4, with 8 bases lining up with TRBD1. Germline CDR1 and CDR2: MNHEY and SVGAGI. The CDR3 sequence is 13 residues long. V shed 4 bases, J shed 10 bases, and the junction held 5 bases outside the gene matches. The DNA for the CDR3 is TGTGCCAGCAGTTTACAACAGGGGGTAAAACTGTTTTTT. Amino acid sequence: CASSLQQGVKLFF.

The chain employs TRBV25-1 and TRBJ2-5; D gene unclear. The CDR3 extends over 14 amino acids. Germline V gene sequence: CDR1 MGHDK, CDR2 SYGVNS. The V and J ends lost 1 base and 0 bases respectively, with 6 bases between them. CDR3 sequence (DNA): TGTGCCAGCAGTGAATCAGGCAACCAAGAGACCCAGTACTTC. The encoded protein is CASSESGNQETQYF.